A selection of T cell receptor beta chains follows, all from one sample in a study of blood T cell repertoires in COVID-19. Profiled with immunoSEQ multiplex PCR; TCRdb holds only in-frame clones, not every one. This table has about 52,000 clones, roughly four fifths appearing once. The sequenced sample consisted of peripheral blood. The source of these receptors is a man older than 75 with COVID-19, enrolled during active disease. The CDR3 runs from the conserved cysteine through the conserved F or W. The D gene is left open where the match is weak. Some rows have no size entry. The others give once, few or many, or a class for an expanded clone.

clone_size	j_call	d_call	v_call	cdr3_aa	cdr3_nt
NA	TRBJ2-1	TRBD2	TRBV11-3	CASSLGGGSGGSYNEQFF	TGTGCCAGCAGCTTAGGCGGGGGTAGCGGAGGCTCCTACAATGAGCAGTTCTTC
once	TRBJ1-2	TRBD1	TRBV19	CASSRTGGLRGYTF	TGTGCCAGTAGCCGGACAGGGGGCCTTCGAGGCTACACCTTC
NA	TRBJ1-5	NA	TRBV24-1	CATSDPAGGDYQPQHF	TGTGCCACCAGTGATCCCGCGGGGGGGGACTATCAGCCCCAGCATTTT
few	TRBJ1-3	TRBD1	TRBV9	CASSVITGQGGTIYF	TGTGCCAGCAGCGTCATTACCGGACAGGGTGGGACCATATATTTT
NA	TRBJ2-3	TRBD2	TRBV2	CASSDDRDYLGDTQYF	TGTGCCAGCAGTGACGACCGGGACTACCTCGGAGATACGCAGTATTTT
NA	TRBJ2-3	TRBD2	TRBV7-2	CASSLVWGGDDTQYF	TGTGCCAGCAGCTTAGTTTGGGGGGGGGACGATACGCAGTATTTT
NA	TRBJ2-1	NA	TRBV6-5	CASRFTRTANEQFF	TGTGCCAGCAGATTTACTCGGACAGCCAATGAGCAGTTCTTC
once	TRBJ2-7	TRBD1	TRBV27	CASKGLGQGDTYEQYF	TGTGCCAGCAAAGGGCTGGGACAGGGCGATACCTACGAGCAGTACTTC
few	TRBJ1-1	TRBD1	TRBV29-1	CSDRTGSNTEAFF	TGCAGCGACCGGACAGGGTCAAACACTGAAGCTTTCTTT
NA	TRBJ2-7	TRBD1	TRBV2	CASSVGQAGYEQYF	TGTGCCAGCAGTGTTGGACAGGCTGGCTACGAGCAGTACTTC
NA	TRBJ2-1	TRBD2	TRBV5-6	CASSAGLEEVYNEQFF	TGTGCCAGCAGCGCGGGACTAGAAGAGGTATACAATGAGCAGTTCTTC
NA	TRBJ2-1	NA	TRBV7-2	CASSLARGAYNEQFF	TGTGCCAGCAGCTTAGCCCGGGGGGCTTACAATGAGCAGTTCTTC
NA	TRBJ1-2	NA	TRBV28	CASTLRGGKDGYTF	TGTGCCAGCACCCTACGGGGAGGGAAAGATGGCTACACCTTC
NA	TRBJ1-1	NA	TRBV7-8	CASSRAVNTEAFF	TGTGCCAGCAGCCGCGCAGTGAACACTGAAGCTTTCTTT
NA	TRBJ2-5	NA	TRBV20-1	CSARTGETQYF	TGCAGTGCTAGGACAGGAGAGACCCAGTACTTC
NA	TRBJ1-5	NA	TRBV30	CAWSVRGMWNQPQHF	TGTGCCTGGAGTGTACGAGGGATGTGGAATCAGCCCCAGCATTTT
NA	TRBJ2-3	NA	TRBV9	CASSVGGGATDTQYF	TGTGCCAGCAGCGTAGGTGGCGGGGCCACAGATACGCAGTATTTT
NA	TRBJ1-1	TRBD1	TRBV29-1	CSVGGAGGSEAFF	TGCAGCGTTGGCGGGGCAGGGGGCTCCGAAGCTTTCTTT
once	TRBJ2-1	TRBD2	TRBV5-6	CASSSGLAGGNYNEQFF	TGTGCCAGCAGCTCTGGACTAGCGGGAGGGAACTACAATGAGCAGTTCTTC
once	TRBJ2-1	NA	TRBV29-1	CSVEPSHGGEQFF	TGCAGCGTTGAACCATCACACGGAGGGGAGCAGTTCTTC
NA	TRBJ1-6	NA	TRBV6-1	CASTEGVSSYNSPLHF	TGTGCCAGCACTGAGGGAGTGAGCTCCTATAATTCACCCCTCCACTTT
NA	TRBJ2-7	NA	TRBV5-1	CASSPLAGSSYEQYF	TGCGCCAGCAGCCCCCTTGCAGGTAGCTCCTACGAGCAGTACTTC
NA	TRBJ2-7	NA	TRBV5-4	CASSFAQNYEQYF	TGTGCCAGCAGCTTCGCACAGAACTACGAGCAGTACTTC
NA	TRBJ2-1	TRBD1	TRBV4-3	CASSPRQGNSYNEQFF	TGCGCCAGCAGCCCCCGACAGGGAAACTCCTACAATGAGCAGTTCTTC
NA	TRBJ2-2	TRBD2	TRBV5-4	CASSRTSGADGELFF	TGTGCCAGCAGCCGTACTAGCGGGGCCGACGGGGAGCTGTTTTTT
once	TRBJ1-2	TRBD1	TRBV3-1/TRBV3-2	CASSQADRENYGYTF	TGTGCCAGCAGCCAAGCGGACAGGGAGAACTATGGCTACACCTTC
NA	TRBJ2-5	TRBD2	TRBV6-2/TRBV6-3	CASSTLAGASETQYF	TGTGCCAGCAGTACCCTAGCGGGAGCCTCAGAGACCCAGTACTTC
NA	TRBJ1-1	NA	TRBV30	CAYQGQSNTEAFF	TGTGCCTACCAGGGACAATCGAACACTGAAGCTTTCTTT
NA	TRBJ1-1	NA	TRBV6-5	CASMGNTEAFF	TGTGCCAGCATGGGCAACACTGAAGCTTTCTTT
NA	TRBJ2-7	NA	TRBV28	CASSPRGSLSSYEQYF	TGTGCCAGCAGCCCCAGGGGCTCCTTGAGCTCCTACGAGCAGTACTTC
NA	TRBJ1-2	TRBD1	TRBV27	CASKVYLGTGVGGYTF	TGTGCCAGCAAAGTTTACCTTGGGACAGGGGTGGGCGGCTACACCTTC
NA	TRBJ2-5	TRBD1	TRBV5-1	CASSVQGGETQYF	TGCGCCAGCAGCGTACAGGGGGGAGAGACCCAGTACTTC
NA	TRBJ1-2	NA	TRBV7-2	CASSRGSANYGYTF	TGTGCCAGCAGCCGGGGGTCAGCTAACTATGGCTACACCTTC
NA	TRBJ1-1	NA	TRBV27	CASSSRRDTEAFF	TGTGCCAGCAGTTCTAGACGGGACACTGAAGCTTTCTTT
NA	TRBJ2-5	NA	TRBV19	CASGSRQETQYF	TGTGCCAGCGGGAGTCGGCAAGAGACCCAGTACTTC
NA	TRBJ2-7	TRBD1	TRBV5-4	CASSLEQGAGEQYF	TGTGCCAGCAGCTTGGAACAGGGGGCTGGAGAGCAGTACTTC
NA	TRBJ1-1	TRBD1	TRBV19	CASSIGTGGGEAFF	TGTGCCAGTAGTATAGGGACAGGGGGCGGAGAAGCTTTCTTT
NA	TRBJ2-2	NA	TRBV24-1	CATSDLRGGDTGELFF	TGTGCCACCAGTGATTTAAGGGGTGGGGACACCGGGGAGCTGTTTTTT
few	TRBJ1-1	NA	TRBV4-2	CASSGQKGLTEAFF	TGTGCCAGCAGCGGACAAAAAGGATTAACTGAAGCTTTCTTT
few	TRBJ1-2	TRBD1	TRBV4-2	CASSQEGTGSSFNYGYTF	TGTGCCAGCAGCCAAGAGGGGACAGGGTCGTCTTTCAACTATGGCTACACCTTC